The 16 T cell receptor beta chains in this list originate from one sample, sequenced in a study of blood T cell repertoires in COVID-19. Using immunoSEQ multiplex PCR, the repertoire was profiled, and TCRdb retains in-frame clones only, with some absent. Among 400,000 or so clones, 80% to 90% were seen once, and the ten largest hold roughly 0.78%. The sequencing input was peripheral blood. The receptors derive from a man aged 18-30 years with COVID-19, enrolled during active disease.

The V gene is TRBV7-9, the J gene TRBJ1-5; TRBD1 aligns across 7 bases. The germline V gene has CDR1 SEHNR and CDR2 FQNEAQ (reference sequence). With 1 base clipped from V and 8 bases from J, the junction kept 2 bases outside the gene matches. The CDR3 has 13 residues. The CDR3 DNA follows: TGTGCCAGCAGCTTAGAGGGGGCCGAGCCCCAGCATTTT. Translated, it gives CASSLEGAEPQHF. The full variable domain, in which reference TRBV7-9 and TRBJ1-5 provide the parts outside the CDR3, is DTGVSQNPRHKITKRGQNVTFRCDPISEHNRLYWYRQTLGQGPEFLTYFQNEAQLEKSRLLSDRFSAERPKGSFSTLEIQRTEQGDSAMYLCASSLEGAEPQHFGDGTRLSIL.

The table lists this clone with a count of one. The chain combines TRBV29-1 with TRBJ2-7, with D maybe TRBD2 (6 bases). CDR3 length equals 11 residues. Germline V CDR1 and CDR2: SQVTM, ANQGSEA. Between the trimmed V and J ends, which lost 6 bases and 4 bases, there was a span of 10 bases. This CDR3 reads CSVGTAYEQYF. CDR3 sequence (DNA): TGCAGCGTGGGGACTGCTTACGAGCAGTACTTC.

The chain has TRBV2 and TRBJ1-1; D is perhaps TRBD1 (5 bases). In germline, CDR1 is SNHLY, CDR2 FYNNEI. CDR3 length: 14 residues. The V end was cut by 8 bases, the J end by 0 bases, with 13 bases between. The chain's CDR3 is CASDSHVMNTEAFF. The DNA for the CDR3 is TGTGCCAGCGACAGCCATGTTATGAACACTGAAGCTTTCTTT.

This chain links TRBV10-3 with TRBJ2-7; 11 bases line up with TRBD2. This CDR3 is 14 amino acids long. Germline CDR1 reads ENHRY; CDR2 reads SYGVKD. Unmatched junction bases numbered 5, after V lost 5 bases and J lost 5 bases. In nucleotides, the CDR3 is TGTGCCATCAGTACTAGCGGGAGTAGCAACGAGCAGTACTTC. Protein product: CAISTSGSSNEQYF.

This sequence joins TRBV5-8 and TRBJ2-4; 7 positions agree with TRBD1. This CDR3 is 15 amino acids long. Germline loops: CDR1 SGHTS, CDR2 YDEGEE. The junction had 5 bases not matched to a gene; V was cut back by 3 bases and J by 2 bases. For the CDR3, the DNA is TGTGCCAGCAGCTCGCACAGGGGAACCAAAAACATTCAGTACTTC. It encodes CASSSHRGTKNIQYF.

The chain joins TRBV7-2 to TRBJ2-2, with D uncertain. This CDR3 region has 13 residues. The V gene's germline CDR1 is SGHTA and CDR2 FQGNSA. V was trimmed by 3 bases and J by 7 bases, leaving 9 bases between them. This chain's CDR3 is CASSFSTGGELFF. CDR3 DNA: TGTGCCAGCAGCTTTTCCACGGGCGGGGAGCTGTTTTTT. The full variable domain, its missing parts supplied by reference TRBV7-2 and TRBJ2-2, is GAGVSQSPSNKVTEKGKDVELRCDPISGHTALYWYRQSLGQGLEFLIYFQGNSAPDKSGLPSDRFSAERTGGSVSTLTIQRTQQEDSAVYLCASSFSTGGELFFGEGSRLTVL.

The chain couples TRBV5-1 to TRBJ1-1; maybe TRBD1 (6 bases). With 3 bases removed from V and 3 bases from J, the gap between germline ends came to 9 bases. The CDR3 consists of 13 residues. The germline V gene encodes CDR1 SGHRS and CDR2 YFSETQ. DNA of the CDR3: TGCGCCAGCAGCTCAGGGGTTGACACTGAAGCTTTCTTT. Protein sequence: CASSSGVDTEAFF.

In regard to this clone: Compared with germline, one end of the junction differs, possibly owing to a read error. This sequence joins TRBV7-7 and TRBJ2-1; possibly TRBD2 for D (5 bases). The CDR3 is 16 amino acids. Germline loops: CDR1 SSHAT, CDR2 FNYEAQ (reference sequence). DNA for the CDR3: TGTGCTAGCAGCCGCAACCCCAGGACGGGGTACAATGAGCAGTTCTTC. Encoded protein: CASSRNPRTGYNEQFF.

The CDR3 DNA reads as TGTGCCAGTAGTGGGGGGACAGGACTATATAGCAATCAGCCCCAGCATTTT. Translation gives CASSGGTGLYSNQPQHF. This chain links TRBV19 with TRBJ1-5; 8 nucleotides match TRBD1. After removal of 5 bases from V and 0 bases from J, the junction contained 9 bases not matched to a gene. Germline V gives CDR1 LNHDA, CDR2 SQIVND (reference sequence). The CDR3 loop spans 17 amino acids.

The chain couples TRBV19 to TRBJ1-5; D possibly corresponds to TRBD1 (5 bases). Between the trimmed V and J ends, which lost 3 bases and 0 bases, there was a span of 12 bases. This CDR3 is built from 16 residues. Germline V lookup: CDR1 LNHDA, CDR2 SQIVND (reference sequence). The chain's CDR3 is CASSIYRRGSNQPQHF. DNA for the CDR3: TGTGCCAGTAGTATTTATAGGAGGGGTAGCAATCAGCCCCAGCATTTT.

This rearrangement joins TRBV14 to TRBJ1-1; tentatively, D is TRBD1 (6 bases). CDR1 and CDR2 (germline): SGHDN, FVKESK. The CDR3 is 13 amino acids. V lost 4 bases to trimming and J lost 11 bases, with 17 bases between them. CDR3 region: CASSPFRGGDAFF. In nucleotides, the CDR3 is TGTGCCAGCAGCCCCTTTAGGGGGGGCGACGCTTTCTTT.

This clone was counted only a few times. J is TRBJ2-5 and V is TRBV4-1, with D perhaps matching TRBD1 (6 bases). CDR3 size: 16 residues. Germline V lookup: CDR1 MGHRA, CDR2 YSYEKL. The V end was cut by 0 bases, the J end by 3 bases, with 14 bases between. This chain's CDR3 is CASSQDRSPGEETQYF. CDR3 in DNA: TGCGCCAGCAGCCAAGATAGGTCCCCAGGGGAAGAGACCCAGTACTTC.

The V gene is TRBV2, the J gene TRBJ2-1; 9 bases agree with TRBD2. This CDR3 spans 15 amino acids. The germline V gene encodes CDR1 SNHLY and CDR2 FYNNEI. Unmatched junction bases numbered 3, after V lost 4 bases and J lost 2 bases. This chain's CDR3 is CASSALAGTYNEQFF. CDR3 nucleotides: TGTGCCAGCAGTGCTCTAGCGGGGACCTACAATGAGCAGTTCTTC. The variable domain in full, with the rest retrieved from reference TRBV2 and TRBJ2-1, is EPEVTQTPSHQVTQMGQEVILRCVPISNHLYFYWYRQILGQKVEFLVSFYNNEISEKSEIFDDQFSVERPDGSNFTLKIRSTKLEDSAMYFCASSALAGTYNEQFFGPGTRLTVL.

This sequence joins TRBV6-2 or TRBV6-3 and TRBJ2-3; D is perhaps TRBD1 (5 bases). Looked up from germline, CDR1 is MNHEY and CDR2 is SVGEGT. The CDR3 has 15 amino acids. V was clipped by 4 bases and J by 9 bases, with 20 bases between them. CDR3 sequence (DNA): TGTGCCAGCAGTTTTCGTAACGGTGGGGCGGAAACGCAGTATTTT. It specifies CASSFRNGGAETQYF.

The CDR3 DNA reads as TGCGCCAGCAGCCCCCGGGACAAGACCGGGGAGCTGTTTTTT. It specifies CASSPRDKTGELFF. The rearrangement uses TRBV5-1 and TRBJ2-2; a possible D gene is TRBD1 (6 bases). CDR1 is SGHRS and CDR2 is YFSETQ in the germline V gene. Trimming cost V 4 bases and J 5 bases, with 12 bases left between them. The CDR3 has 14 residues.

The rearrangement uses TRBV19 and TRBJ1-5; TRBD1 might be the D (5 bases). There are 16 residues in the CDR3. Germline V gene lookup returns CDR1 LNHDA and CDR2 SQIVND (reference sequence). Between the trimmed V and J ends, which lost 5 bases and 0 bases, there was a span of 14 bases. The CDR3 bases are TGTGCCAGTAGTCCTCGGACACTGTATAGCAATCAGCCCCAGCATTTT. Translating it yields CASSPRTLYSNQPQHF.